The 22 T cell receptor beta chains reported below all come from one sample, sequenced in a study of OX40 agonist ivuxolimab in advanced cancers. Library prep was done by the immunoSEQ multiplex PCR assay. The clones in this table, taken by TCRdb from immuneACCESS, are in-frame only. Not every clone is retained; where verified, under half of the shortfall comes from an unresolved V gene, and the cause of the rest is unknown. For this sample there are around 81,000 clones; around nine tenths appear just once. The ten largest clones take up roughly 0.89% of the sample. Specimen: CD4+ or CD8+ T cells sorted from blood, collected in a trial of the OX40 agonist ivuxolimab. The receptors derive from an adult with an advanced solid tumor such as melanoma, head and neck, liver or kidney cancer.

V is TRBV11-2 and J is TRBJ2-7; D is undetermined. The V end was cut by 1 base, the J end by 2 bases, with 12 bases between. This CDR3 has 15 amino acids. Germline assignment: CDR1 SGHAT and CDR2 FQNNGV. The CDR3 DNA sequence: TGTGCCAGCAGCTTAGTCGCAGCGTTGACCTACGAGCAGTACTTC. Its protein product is CASSLVAALTYEQYF.

The CDR3 here is CASSEGSGNQPQHF. CDR3 nucleotides: TGTGCCAGCAGTGAGGGCTCGGGCAATCAGCCCCAGCATTTT. The V and J genes are TRBV25-1 and TRBJ1-5; D gene ambiguous. The CDR3 spans 14 residues. V shed 3 bases and J shed 2 bases, with 8 bases lying between them. CDR1 and CDR2 (germline): MGHDK, SYGVNS.

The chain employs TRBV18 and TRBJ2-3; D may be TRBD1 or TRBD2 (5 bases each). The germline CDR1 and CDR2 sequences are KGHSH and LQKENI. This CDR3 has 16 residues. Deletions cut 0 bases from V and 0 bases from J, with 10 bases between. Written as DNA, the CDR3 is TGTGCCAGCTCACCACCGAAGGGGAGAAGCACAGATACGCAGTATTTT. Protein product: CASSPPKGRSTDTQYF.

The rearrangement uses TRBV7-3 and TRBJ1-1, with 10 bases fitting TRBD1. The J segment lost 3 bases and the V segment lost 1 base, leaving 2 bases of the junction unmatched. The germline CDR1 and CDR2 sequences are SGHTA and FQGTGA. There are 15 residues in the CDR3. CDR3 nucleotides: TGTGCCAGCAGCTTAAGGACAGGGGGACACACTGAAGCTTTCTTT. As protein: CASSLRTGGHTEAFF.

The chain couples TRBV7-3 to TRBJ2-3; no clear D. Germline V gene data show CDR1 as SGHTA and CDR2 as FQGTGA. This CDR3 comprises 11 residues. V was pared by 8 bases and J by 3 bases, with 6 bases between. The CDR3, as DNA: TGTGCCAGCTCGCTTACAGATACGCAGTATTTT. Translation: CASSLTDTQYF.

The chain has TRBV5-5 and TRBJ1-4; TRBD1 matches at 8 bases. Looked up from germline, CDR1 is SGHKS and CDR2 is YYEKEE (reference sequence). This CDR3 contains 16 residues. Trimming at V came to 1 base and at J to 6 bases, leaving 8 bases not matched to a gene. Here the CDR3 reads CASSLTHTGGDEKLFF. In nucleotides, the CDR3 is TGTGCCAGCAGCTTGACGCACACAGGGGGGGATGAAAAACTGTTTTTT.

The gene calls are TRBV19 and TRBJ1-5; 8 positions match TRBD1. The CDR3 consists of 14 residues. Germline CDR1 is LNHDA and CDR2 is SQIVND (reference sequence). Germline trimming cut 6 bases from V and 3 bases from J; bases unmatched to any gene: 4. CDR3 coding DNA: TGTGCCAGTAGGCCGGACAGGGTCAATCAGCCCCAGCATTTT. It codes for CASRPDRVNQPQHF.

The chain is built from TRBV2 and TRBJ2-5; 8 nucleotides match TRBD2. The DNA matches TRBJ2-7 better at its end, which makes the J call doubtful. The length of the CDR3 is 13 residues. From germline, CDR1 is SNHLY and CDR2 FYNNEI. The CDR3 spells CASHVTGGDEQYF. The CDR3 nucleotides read TGTGCCAGCCACGTCACGGGGGGGGACGAGCAGTACTTC.

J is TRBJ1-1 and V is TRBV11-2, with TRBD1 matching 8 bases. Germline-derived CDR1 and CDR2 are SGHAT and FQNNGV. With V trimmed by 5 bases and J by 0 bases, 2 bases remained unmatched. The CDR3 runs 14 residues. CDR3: CASSATGVNTEAFF. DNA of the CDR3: TGTGCCAGCAGCGCGACAGGGGTGAACACTGAAGCTTTCTTT.

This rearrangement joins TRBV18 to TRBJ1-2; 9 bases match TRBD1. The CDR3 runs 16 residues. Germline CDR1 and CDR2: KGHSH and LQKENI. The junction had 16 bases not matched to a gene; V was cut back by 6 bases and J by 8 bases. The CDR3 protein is CASSPMTGQGVGGYTF. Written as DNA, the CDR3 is TGTGCCAGCTCTCCGATGACGGGACAGGGAGTAGGCGGCTACACCTTC.

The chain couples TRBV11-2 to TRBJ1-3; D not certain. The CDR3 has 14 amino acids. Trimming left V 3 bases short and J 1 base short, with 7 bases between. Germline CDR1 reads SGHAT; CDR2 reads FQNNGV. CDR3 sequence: CASSFTDSGNTIYF. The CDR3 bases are TGTGCCAGCAGCTTTACAGATTCTGGAAACACCATATATTTT.

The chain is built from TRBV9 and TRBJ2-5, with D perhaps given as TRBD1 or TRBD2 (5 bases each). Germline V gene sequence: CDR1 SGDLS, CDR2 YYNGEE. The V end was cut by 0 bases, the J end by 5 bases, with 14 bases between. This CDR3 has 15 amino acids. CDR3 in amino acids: CASSVEGTPQETQYF. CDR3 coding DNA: TGTGCCAGCAGCGTAGAGGGGACCCCCCAGGAGACCCAGTACTTC.

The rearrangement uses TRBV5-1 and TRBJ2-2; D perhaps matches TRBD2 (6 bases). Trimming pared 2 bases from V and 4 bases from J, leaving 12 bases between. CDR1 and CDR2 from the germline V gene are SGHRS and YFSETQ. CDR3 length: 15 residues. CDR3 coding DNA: TGCGCCAGCAGCTTAGGAGGGGCGGGCACCGGGGAGCTGTTTTTT. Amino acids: CASSLGGAGTGELFF.

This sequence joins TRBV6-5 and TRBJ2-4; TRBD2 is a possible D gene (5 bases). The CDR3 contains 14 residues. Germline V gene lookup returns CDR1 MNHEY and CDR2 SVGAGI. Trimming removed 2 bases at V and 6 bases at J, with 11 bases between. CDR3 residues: CASSYEGPANIQYF. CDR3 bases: TGTGCCAGCAGTTACGAGGGCCCGGCAAACATTCAGTACTTC.

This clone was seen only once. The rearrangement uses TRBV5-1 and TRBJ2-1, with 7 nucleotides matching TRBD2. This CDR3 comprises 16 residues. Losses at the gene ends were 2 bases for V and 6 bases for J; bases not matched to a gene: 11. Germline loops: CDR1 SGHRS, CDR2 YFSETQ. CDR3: CASSFPTSSSINEQFF. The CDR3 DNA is TGCGCCAGCAGCTTCCCGACTAGCTCCTCAATCAATGAGCAGTTCTTC.

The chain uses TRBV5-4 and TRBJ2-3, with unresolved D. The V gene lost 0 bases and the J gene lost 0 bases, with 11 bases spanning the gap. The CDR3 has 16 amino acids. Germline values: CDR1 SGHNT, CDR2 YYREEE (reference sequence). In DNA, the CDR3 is TGTGCCAGCAGCTTGGGTGGCGGTTCTAGCACAGATACGCAGTATTTT. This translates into CASSLGGGSSTDTQYF.

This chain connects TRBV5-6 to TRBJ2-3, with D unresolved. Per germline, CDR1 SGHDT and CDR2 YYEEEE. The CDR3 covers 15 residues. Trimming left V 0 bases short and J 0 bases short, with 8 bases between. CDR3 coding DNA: TGTGCCAGCAGCTTGGGGGCACTTAGCACAGATACGCAGTATTTT. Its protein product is CASSLGALSTDTQYF.

CDR3 sequence: CAPSSGYGYTF. CDR3 coding DNA: TGTGCCCCTAGTTCTGGCTATGGCTACACCTTC. V gene TRBV2 combines with J gene TRBJ1-2; D remains unclear. Trimming left V 11 bases short and J 4 bases short, with 11 bases between. This CDR3 comprises 11 residues. Germline V lookup: CDR1 SNHLY, CDR2 FYNNEI.

CDR3 nucleotide sequence: TGTGCCAGCAGTGAAGGTGGCTCGAGCTATGAGCAGTTCTTC. This encodes CASSEGGSSYEQFF. This sequence joins TRBV6-1 and TRBJ2-1; no reliable D call. CDR3 size: 14 residues. Deletions cut 1 base from V and 8 bases from J, with 12 bases between. Looked up from germline, CDR1 is MNHNS and CDR2 is SASEGT.

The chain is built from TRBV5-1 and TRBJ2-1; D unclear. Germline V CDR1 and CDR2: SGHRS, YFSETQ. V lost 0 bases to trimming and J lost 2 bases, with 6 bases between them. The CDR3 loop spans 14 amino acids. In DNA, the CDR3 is TGCGCCAGCAGCTTGGACCAAACCTACAATGAGCAGTTCTTC. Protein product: CASSLDQTYNEQFF.

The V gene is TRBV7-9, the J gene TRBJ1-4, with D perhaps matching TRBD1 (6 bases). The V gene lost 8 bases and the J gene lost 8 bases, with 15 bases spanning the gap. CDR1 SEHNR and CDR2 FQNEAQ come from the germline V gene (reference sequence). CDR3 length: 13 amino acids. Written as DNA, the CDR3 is TGTGCCAGCCGGAACAGGGCCAAGGAAAAACTGTTTTTT. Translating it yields CASRNRAKEKLFF.

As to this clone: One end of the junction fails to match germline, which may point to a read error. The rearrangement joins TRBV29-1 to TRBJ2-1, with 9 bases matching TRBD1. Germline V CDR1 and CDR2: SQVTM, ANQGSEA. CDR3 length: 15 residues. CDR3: CSIDRGVMTGNEQFF. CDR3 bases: TGCAGCATTGACAGGGGGGTGATGACCGGCAATGAGCAGTTCTTC.